This entry lists 20 T cell receptor beta chains sequenced from one sample in a study of T-cell reconstitution after alpha-beta-depleted transplantation in children. Unique molecular identifiers were built into the TCRbeta library. TCRdb recomputed calls from the PCR reads with MiXCR, one row per CDR3 protein. The table shows over 80,000 distinct CDR3 sequences, with around 22% occurring only once. This sample comprised PBMCs, obtained before TCRalphabeta/CD19-depleted stem cell transplant. The receptor set was obtained from a boy aged 2 to 10 with acute lymphoblastic leukemia, due to receive a stem cell transplant.

This clonotype was counted a few times. The chain combines TRBV7-8 with TRBJ1-4; D not certain. Germline values: CDR1 SGHVS, CDR2 FQNEAQ. This CDR3 region has 14 residues. Trimming took 5 bases from V and 3 from J, leaving 10 bases between them. The CDR3 DNA reads TGTGCCAGCAGCCTCGGCCAGGCTAATGAAAAACTGTTTTTT. Amino acids: CASSLGQANEKLFF. The full variable domain, in which reference TRBV7-8 and TRBJ1-4 provide the parts outside the CDR3, is GAGVSQSPRYKVAKRGQDVALRCDPISGHVSLFWYQQALGQGPEFLTYFQNEAQLDKSGLPSDRFFAERPEGSVSTLKIQRTQQEDSAVYLCASSLGQANEKLFFGSGTQLSVL.

This clonotype has just a few counts. The chain combines TRBV7-2 with TRBJ2-5, with TRBD2 as a possible D gene (6 bases). Trimming shortened V by 3 bases and J by 5 bases, and 16 bases separated the two germline ends. Germline CDR1 reads SGHTA; CDR2 reads FQGNSA. This CDR3 region has 15 residues. CDR3 amino acids: CASSFSGGGRETQYF. The CDR3 DNA is TGTGCCAGCAGCTTTAGCGGAGGTGGTAGGGAGACCCAGTACTTC.

The table lists this clonotype with a few counts. The chain combines TRBV5-1 with TRBJ2-5; a possible D gene is TRBD1 (5 bases). Per the germline V gene, CDR1 is SGHRS and CDR2 is YFSETQ. This CDR3 comprises 14 residues. V was trimmed by 4 bases and J by 1 base, leaving 11 bases between them. CDR3 bases: TGCGCCAGCAGCCCCAGGGATTTCCAAGAGACCCAGTACTTC. Residues: CASSPRDFQETQYF.

This clonotype was counted between two and nine times. The rearrangement joins TRBV27 to TRBJ2-7; 8 nucleotides match TRBD1. The germline V gene has CDR1 MNHEY and CDR2 SMNVEV (reference sequence). The V segment lost 7 bases and the J segment 3 bases; nucleotides outside the gene matches: 8. This CDR3 comprises 14 residues. CDR3 sequence: CASTTSDRGYEQYF. The CDR3 DNA reads as TGTGCCAGCACTACCTCCGACAGGGGCTACGAGCAGTACTTC.

This sequence joins TRBV11-2 and TRBJ2-7, with TRBD2 matching 7 bases. V was clipped by 5 bases and J by 4 bases; unmatched bases: 14. Germline lookup yields CDR1 SGHAT and CDR2 FQNNGV. The CDR3 covers 16 residues. The CDR3 loop reads CASSHQLAEKGYEQYF. In DNA, the CDR3 is TGTGCCAGCAGCCACCAGCTAGCGGAGAAGGGGTACGAGCAGTACTTC.

This clonotype has more than one count but fewer than ten. The rearrangement uses TRBV5-1 and TRBJ1-4, with D tentatively TRBD1 (6 bases). Germline values: CDR1 SGHRS, CDR2 YFSETQ. This CDR3 comprises 14 residues. Trimming pared 5 bases from V and 2 bases from J, leaving 10 bases between. CDR3 sequence (DNA): TGCGCCAGCAGAACAGGGCCGACTAATGAAAAACTGTTTTTT. Translation gives CASRTGPTNEKLFF.

The chain has TRBV7-9 and TRBJ2-1; D gene unclear. V was shortened by 5 bases and J by 5 bases, with 16 bases between the two germline ends. The CDR3 has 15 amino acids. Germline loops: CDR1 SEHNR, CDR2 FQNEAQ (reference sequence). The CDR3 DNA is TGTGCCAGCAGCCCGCCCAATGCCCAGCACAATGAGCAGTTCTTC. Protein: CASSPPNAQHNEQFF.

This clonotype was picked up many times. The chain combines TRBV20-1 with TRBJ2-1, with TRBD2 identical over 7 bases. The CDR3 is 16 residues long. Germline V gene sequence: CDR1 DFQATT, CDR2 SNEGSKA (reference sequence). V shed 6 bases, J shed 10 bases, and the junction held 21 bases outside the gene matches. The chain's CDR3 is CSAKFPPSGPVGEQFF. The CDR3 region has the DNA TGCAGTGCCAAGTTCCCTCCTAGCGGACCGGTCGGCGAGCAGTTCTTC.

The chain has TRBV20-1 and TRBJ2-7; TRBD1 is a possible D gene (5 bases). CDR1 is DFQATT and CDR2 is SNEGSKA in the germline V gene (reference sequence). This CDR3 contains 14 residues. V was cut by 2 bases and J by 0 bases, with 11 bases left in between. The CDR3 region is CSARQGSNSYEQYF. The CDR3 region has the DNA TGCAGTGCTAGACAGGGATCCAACTCCTACGAGCAGTACTTC.

This clonotype came up a few times. The CDR3 reads CAISDGHKETQYF. The CDR3 DNA sequence: TGTGCCATCAGTGATGGACATAAAGAGACCCAGTACTTC. The chain uses TRBV10-3 and TRBJ2-5, with D perhaps matching TRBD1 (5 bases). CDR3 size: 13 residues. V shed 3 bases and J shed 3 bases, with 8 bases lying between them. From germline, CDR1 is ENHRY and CDR2 SYGVKD.

CDR3 coding DNA: TGTGCCAGCAGCACCGGACAGGGCCGCGCCTACGAGCAGTACTTC. It encodes CASSTGQGRAYEQYF. The genes are TRBV7-8 and TRBJ2-7, with 8 bases fitting TRBD1. The CDR3 sequence is 15 residues long. The junction had 8 bases not matched to a gene; V was cut back by 5 bases and J by 2 bases. Germline CDR1 SGHVS, CDR2 FQNEAQ. Full variable domain (missing parts from reference TRBV7-8 and TRBJ2-7): GAGVSQSPRYKVAKRGQDVALRCDPISGHVSLFWYQQALGQGPEFLTYFQNEAQLDKSGLPSDRFFAERPEGSVSTLKIQRTQQEDSAVYLCASSTGQGRAYEQYFGPGTRLTVT.

The table lists this clonotype with many counts. This chain links TRBV7-2 with TRBJ2-2, with a possible D match to TRBD2 (6 bases). Germline assignment: CDR1 SGHTA and CDR2 FQGNSA. Trimming took off 0 bases at V and 5 bases at J, with 10 bases between the two ends. The CDR3 runs 15 residues. The CDR3 bases are TGTGCCAGCAGCTTAGCCAGGGCGGGAACCGGGGAGCTGTTTTTT. Residues: CASSLARAGTGELFF.

This clonotype was observed a handful of times. The rearrangement joins TRBV5-1 to TRBJ1-2, with 9 bases lining up with TRBD1. The CDR3 extends over 15 amino acids. The V segment lost 5 bases and the J segment 6 bases; nucleotides outside the gene matches: 11. The germline V gene has CDR1 SGHRS and CDR2 YFSETQ. The CDR3 reads CASRLPWTGEDGYTF. CDR3 DNA sequence: TGCGCCAGCAGACTTCCCTGGACAGGGGAGGATGGCTACACCTTC.

The J gene is TRBJ1-1, the V gene TRBV2; 7 bases agree with TRBD1. Germline CDR1 and CDR2: SNHLY and FYNNEI. V was clipped by 1 base and J by 2 bases; unmatched bases: 13. The CDR3 consists of 18 residues. CDR3 bases: TGTGCCAGCAGTGAAGAGACAGGGTATAGTTGGGACAACACTGAAGCTTTCTTT. It translates to CASSEETGYSWDNTEAFF. Complete variable domain (other parts from reference TRBV2 and TRBJ1-1): EPEVTQTPSHQVTQMGQEVILRCVPISNHLYFYWYRQILGQKVEFLVSFYNNEISEKSEIFDDQFSVERPDGSNFTLKIRSTKLEDSAMYFCASSEETGYSWDNTEAFFGQGTRLTVV.

This clonotype showed up just a few times. The chain combines TRBV20-1 with TRBJ2-5; maybe TRBD2 (6 bases). Trimming stripped 1 base from V and 4 bases from J, with 10 bases between. Germline assignment: CDR1 DFQATT and CDR2 SNEGSKA (reference sequence). CDR3 length: 13 residues. The CDR3, as DNA: TGCAGTGCTAGAGGGAGGGGCGCAGAGACCCAGTACTTC. Its protein is CSARGRGAETQYF.

V and J are TRBV19 and TRBJ1-1, with D uncertain. The CDR3 consists of 14 residues. V lost 4 bases and J 1 base, leaving 10 bases between the germline ends. Germline V gives CDR1 LNHDA, CDR2 SQIVND (reference sequence). For the CDR3, the DNA is TGTGCCAGTAGTACACCCGGGAGGAACACTGAAGCTTTCTTT. Its translation is CASSTPGRNTEAFF.

The chain uses TRBV6-5 and TRBJ2-3; 7 nucleotides align to TRBD2. The CDR3 loop spans 18 amino acids. Per the germline V gene, CDR1 is MNHEY and CDR2 is SVGAGI. Trimming at V came to 0 bases and at J to 2 bases, leaving 11 bases not matched to a gene. Here the CDR3 DNA reads TGTGCCAGCAGTTACTCGGCTAGCGGAGGGGCTAACACAGATACGCAGTATTTT. Translating gives CASSYSASGGANTDTQYF.

V is TRBV7-2 and J is TRBJ2-7; possible D gene TRBD1, 6 bases. Germline V gives CDR1 SGHTA, CDR2 FQGNSA. This CDR3 is built from 16 residues. Trimming took 5 bases from V and 6 from J, leaving 23 bases between them. CDR3 bases: TGTGCCAGCAGCCCTCGAGTCGTAACAGGGCCGAGCGAGCAGTACTTC. Protein: CASSPRVVTGPSEQYF. Together with reference TRBV7-2 and TRBJ2-7, the CDR3 gives the full variable domain: GAGVSQSPSNKVTEKGKDVELRCDPISGHTALYWYRQSLGQGLEFLIYFQGNSAPDKSGLPSDRFSAERTGGSVSTLTIQRTQQEDSAVYLCASSPRVVTGPSEQYFGPGTRLTVT.

The chain is built from TRBV28 and TRBJ2-1, with 10 bases matching TRBD2. The germline V gene encodes CDR1 MDHEN and CDR2 SYDVKM. The CDR3 sequence is 15 residues long. V lost 2 bases to trimming and J lost 5 bases; unmatched junction nucleotides: 3. The chain's CDR3 is CASSLLAGANNEQFF. CDR3 in DNA: TGTGCCAGCAGTTTACTAGCGGGAGCTAACAATGAGCAGTTCTTC. The whole variable domain, filled in from reference TRBV28 and TRBJ2-1, reads DVKVTQSSRYLVKRTGEKVFLECVQDMDHENMFWYRQDPGLGLRLIYFSYDVKMKEKGDIPEGYSVSREKKERFSLILESASTNQTSMYLCASSLLAGANNEQFFGPGTRLTVL.

This clonotype occurred a few times. The V call is TRBV12-3 or TRBV12-4, the J call TRBJ1-4; D is undetermined. V was shortened by 6 bases and J by 4 bases, with 9 bases between the two germline ends. This CDR3 comprises 13 residues. The DNA of the CDR3 is TGTGCCAGCAGGCAGGCTTTTAATGAAAAACTGTTTTTT. This translates into CASRQAFNEKLFF.